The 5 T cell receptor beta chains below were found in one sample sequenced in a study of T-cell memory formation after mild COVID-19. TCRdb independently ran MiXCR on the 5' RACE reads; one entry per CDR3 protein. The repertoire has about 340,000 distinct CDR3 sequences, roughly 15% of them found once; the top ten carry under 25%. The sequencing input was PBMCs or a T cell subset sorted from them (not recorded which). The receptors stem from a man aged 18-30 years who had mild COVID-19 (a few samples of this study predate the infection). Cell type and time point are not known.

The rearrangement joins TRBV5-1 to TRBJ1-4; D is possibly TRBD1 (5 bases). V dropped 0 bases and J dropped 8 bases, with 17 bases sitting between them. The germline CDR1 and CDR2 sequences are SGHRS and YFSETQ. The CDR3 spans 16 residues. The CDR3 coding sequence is TGCGCCAGCAGCTTGGGATCGAGTATTCGGGGCGAAAAACTGTTTTTT. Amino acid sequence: CASSLGSSIRGEKLFF.

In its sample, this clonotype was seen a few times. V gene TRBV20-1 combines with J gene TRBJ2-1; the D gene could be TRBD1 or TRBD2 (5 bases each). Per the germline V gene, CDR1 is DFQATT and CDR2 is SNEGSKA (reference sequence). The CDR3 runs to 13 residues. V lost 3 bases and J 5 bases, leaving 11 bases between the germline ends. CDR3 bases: TGCAGTGCTAGTGTCGGGGACGACAATGAGCAGTTCTTC. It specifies CSASVGDDNEQFF.

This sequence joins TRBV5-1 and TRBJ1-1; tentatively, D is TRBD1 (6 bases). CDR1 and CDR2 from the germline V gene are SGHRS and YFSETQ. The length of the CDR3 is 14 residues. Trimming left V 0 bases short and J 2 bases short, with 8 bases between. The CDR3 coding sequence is TGCGCCAGCAGCTTGGGGGACATTAACACTGAAGCTTTCTTT. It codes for CASSLGDINTEAFF.

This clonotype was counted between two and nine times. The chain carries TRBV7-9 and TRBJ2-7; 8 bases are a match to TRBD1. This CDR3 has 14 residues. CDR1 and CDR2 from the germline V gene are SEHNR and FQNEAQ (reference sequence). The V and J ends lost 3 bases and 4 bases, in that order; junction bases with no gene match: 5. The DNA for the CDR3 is TGTGCCAGCAGCTTTAGGGACAGGATTTACGAGCAGTACTTC. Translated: CASSFRDRIYEQYF.

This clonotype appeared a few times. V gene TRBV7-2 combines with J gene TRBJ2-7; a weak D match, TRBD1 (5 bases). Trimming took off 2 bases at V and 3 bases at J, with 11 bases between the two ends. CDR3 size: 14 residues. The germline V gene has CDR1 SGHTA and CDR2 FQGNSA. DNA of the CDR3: TGTGCCAGCAGCTTATTTGTGGGGCGCTACGAGCAGTACGTC. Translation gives CASSLFVGRYEQYV.